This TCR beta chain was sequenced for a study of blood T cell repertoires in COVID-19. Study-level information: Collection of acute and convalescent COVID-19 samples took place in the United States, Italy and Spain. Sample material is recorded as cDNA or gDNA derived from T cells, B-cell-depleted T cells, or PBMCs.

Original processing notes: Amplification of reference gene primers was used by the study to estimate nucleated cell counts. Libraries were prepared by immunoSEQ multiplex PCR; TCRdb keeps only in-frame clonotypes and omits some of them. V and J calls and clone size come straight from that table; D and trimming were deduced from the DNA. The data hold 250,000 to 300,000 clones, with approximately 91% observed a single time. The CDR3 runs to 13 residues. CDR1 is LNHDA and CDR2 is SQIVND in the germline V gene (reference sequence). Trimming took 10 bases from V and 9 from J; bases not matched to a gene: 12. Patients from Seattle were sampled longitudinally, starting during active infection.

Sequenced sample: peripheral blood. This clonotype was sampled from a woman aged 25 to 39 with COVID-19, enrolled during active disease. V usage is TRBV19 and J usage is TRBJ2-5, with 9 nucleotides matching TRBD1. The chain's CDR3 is CATEGQGGKAQYF. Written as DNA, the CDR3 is TGTGCCACCGAGGGACAGGGAGGAAAGGCCCAGTACTTC. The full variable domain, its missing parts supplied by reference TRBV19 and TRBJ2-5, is DGGITQSPKYLFRKEGQNVTLSCEQNLNHDAMYWYRQDPGQGLRLIYYSQIVNDFQKGDIAEGYSVSREKKESFPLTVTSAQKNPTAFYLCATEGQGGKAQYFGPGTRLLVL.